This note documents a single T cell receptor (beta chain) sequence. What it recognizes is unknown. Trimming took 3 bases from V and 2 from J, leaving 11 bases between them. Germline V gene sequence: CDR1 SQVTM, CDR2 ANQGSEA. This CDR3 contains 13 residues. This sample is part of a study of CD8 T cells in Susac syndrome. General study points: In Susac patients, clonal expansion was not detected in CD4+ cells.

cDNA came from about 0.5 to 1 ug RNA primed by random hexamers. Amplification of TCR beta CDR3 spanned 54 Vbeta and 13 Jbeta via immunoSEQ multiplex PCR. MiXCR, run by TCRdb on the immunoSEQ multiplex PCR reads, gives a single entry per CDR3 protein. In the table there are approximately 210,000 distinct CDR3 sequences, around 93% of which are singletons. Negative isolation yielded CD4+ and CD8+ T cells, and FACS enriched TEMRA cells. This clonotype was sampled from a human donor with Susac syndrome. Sequenced input: CD4+ T cells from PBMCs. This chain joins TRBV29-1 and TRBJ2-7; no clear D gene. CDR3 protein: CSVERPWAYEQYF. CDR3 coding DNA: TGCAGCGTTGAGCGTCCGTGGGCCTACGAGCAGTACTTC.